These 23 T cell receptor beta chains were all obtained from the same sample, sequenced in a study of T cells of healthy individuals. TCRdb used MiXCR to reprocess the 5' RACE reads, holding one entry per CDR3 protein. The sample has around 100,000 distinct CDR3 sequences, under 20% seen once. These receptors were collected from a human donor in good health.

This clonotype was counted ten times or more. The V and J genes are TRBV7-6 and TRBJ2-1; 7 nucleotides match TRBD1. This CDR3 spans 16 amino acids. Trimming cost V 6 bases and J 0 bases; bases outside gene matches: 8. Germline V CDR1 and CDR2: SGHVS, FNYEAQ. The CDR3 here is CASSSNRGGSYNEQFF. In DNA form, the CDR3 reads TGTGCCAGCAGTTCGAACAGGGGTGGCTCCTACAATGAGCAGTTCTTC.

This clonotype was counted a few times. The CDR3, as DNA: TGTGCCAGCAGTTTATTAGGGGGGCCAGAGGCCACAGATACGCAGTATTTT. Protein sequence: CASSLLGGPEATDTQYF. The V gene is TRBV28, the J gene TRBJ2-3, with D perhaps being TRBD1 or TRBD2 (6 bases each). V gave up 1 base and J gave up 2 bases, with 16 bases separating them. The CDR3 runs to 17 residues. Looked up from germline, CDR1 is MDHEN and CDR2 is SYDVKM.

In its sample, this clonotype was seen many times. The chain uses TRBV25-1 and TRBJ1-4; D is ambiguous. The germline V gene has CDR1 MGHDK and CDR2 SYGVNS. Trimming took off 4 bases at V and 0 bases at J, with 6 bases between the two ends. The CDR3 runs to 14 residues. CDR3 protein: CASSVLATNEKLFF. As DNA, the CDR3 is TGTGCCAGCAGTGTACTTGCAACTAATGAAAAACTGTTTTTT. Full variable domain (remainder filled in from reference TRBV25-1 and TRBJ1-4): EADIYQTPRYLVIGTGKKITLECSQTMGHDKMYWYQQDPGMELHLIHYSYGVNSTEKGDLSSESTVSRIRTEHFPLTLESARPSHTSQYLCASSVLATNEKLFFGSGTQLSVL.

This clonotype has only a few counts. This sequence joins TRBV7-9 and TRBJ1-5; D gene unclear. V lost 1 base to trimming and J lost 6 bases, with 4 bases between them. Germline V gene data show CDR1 as SEHNR and CDR2 as FQNEAQ (reference sequence). This CDR3 has 12 residues. CDR3: CASSLEGQPQHF. In DNA form, the CDR3 reads TGTGCCAGCAGCTTAGAAGGTCAGCCCCAGCATTTT.

This chain uses TRBV4-1 with TRBJ1-5, with D possibly being TRBD1 (5 bases). With 0 bases removed from V and 7 bases from J, the gap between germline ends came to 16 bases. Germline CDR1 and CDR2: MGHRA and YSYEKL. The CDR3 length is 16 residues. In DNA form, the CDR3 reads TGCGCCAGCAGCCAAGATGGGGCGTGGGGTGGGCAGCCCCAGCATTTT. Amino acid sequence: CASSQDGAWGGQPQHF.

This clonotype has more than one count but fewer than ten. The genes are TRBV7-2 and TRBJ2-7; tentative D call: TRBD1 (6 bases). The CDR3 consists of 15 residues. V lost 5 bases and J lost 4, with 18 bases in between. Germline values: CDR1 SGHTA, CDR2 FQGNSA. The CDR3 DNA follows: TGTGCCAGCAGCCCACTCCTACAGGGACCATACGAGCAGTACTTC. Amino acid sequence: CASSPLLQGPYEQYF.

This clonotype was seen many times. The rearrangement joins TRBV20-1 to TRBJ1-5; 8 bases fit TRBD1. The CDR3 is made up of 14 amino acids. Per germline, CDR1 DFQATT and CDR2 SNEGSKA (reference sequence). V dropped 4 bases and J dropped 7; count of bases not matched to a gene: 9. The CDR3 spells CSAKRLGTGQPQHF. CDR3 DNA sequence: TGCAGTGCTAAACGACTTGGGACAGGACAGCCCCAGCATTTT.

The CDR3 here is CASSYWGLAGRTYNEQFF. CDR3 nucleotides: TGTGCCAGCAGTTATTGGGGACTAGCGGGAAGAACCTACAATGAGCAGTTCTTC. The rearrangement uses TRBV6-5 and TRBJ2-1; 13 nucleotides line up with TRBD2. Per the germline V gene, CDR1 is MNHEY and CDR2 is SVGAGI. V shed 3 bases and J 2 bases; nucleotides not matched to a gene: 7. The CDR3 consists of 18 residues.

There are a few counts of this clonotype. In DNA, the CDR3 is TGTGCCAGCAGCCAGCCACTCAGGGGCGGCGGGGCCAACGTCCTGACTTTC. Amino acids: CASSQPLRGGGANVLTF. This chain links TRBV4-2 with TRBJ2-6; a possible D gene is TRBD1 (6 bases). Germline CDR1 is LGHNA and CDR2 is YNFKEQ. The V end was cut by 3 bases, the J end by 4 bases, with 16 bases between. The CDR3 totals 17 residues.

This clonotype has only a few counts. This chain connects TRBV7-9 to TRBJ2-7, with 10 positions matching TRBD1. The V segment lost 3 bases and the J segment 4 bases; nucleotides outside the gene matches: 3. The germline V gene encodes CDR1 SEHNR and CDR2 FQNEAQ (reference sequence). This CDR3 has 14 residues. The CDR3 loop reads CASSFVGQGYEQYF. CDR3 sequence (DNA): TGTGCCAGCAGCTTCGTGGGACAGGGGTACGAGCAGTACTTC.

This clonotype is a singleton in its sample. The chain carries TRBV5-1 and TRBJ1-2, with D possibly TRBD1 on 6 matching bases. V was shortened by 4 bases and J by 0 bases, with 10 bases between the two germline ends. Germline assignment: CDR1 SGHRS and CDR2 YFSETQ. This CDR3 region has 14 residues. CDR3 in amino acids: CASSRTEANYGYTF. The CDR3 DNA is TGCGCCAGCAGCAGGACAGAAGCTAACTATGGCTACACCTTC.

The chain uses TRBV9 and TRBJ2-3, with D unresolved. CDR1 is SGDLS, CDR2 YYNGEE, per germline. This CDR3 comprises 13 residues. Trimming took 0 bases from V and 8 from J, leaving 10 bases between them. CDR3 DNA: TGTGCCAGCAGCGTAGGGTCGGGCGGTACGCAGTATTTT. Residues: CASSVGSGGTQYF.

This clonotype was counted at least ten times. This sequence joins TRBV10-3 and TRBJ1-6; 8 bases fit TRBD1. The CDR3 loop spans 13 amino acids. Germline assignment: CDR1 ENHRY and CDR2 SYGVKD. With 10 bases clipped from V and 9 bases from J, the junction kept 8 bases outside the gene matches. CDR3 sequence: CATSPGGVSPLHF. The CDR3, as DNA: TGTGCCACCTCCCCAGGGGGCGTTTCACCCCTCCACTTT.

The chain joins TRBV5-1 to TRBJ2-3, with 11 nucleotides matching TRBD2. The CDR3 is made up of 16 amino acids. With 4 bases clipped from V and 2 bases from J, the junction kept 6 bases outside the gene matches. Germline lookup yields CDR1 SGHRS and CDR2 YFSETQ. The CDR3 DNA follows: TGCGCCAGCAGCACTGGGACTAGCGGTTTCACAGATACGCAGTATTTT. It is translated as CASSTGTSGFTDTQYF. The complete variable domain, with remaining parts taken from reference TRBV5-1 and TRBJ2-3, reads KAGVTQTPRYLIKTRGQQVTLSCSPISGHRSVSWYQQTPGQGLQFLFEYFSETQRNKGNFPGRFSGRQFSNSRSEMNVSTLELGDSALYLCASSTGTSGFTDTQYFGPGTRLTVL.

As DNA, the CDR3 is TGTGCCAGCAGTTTGGTTGGAAACACCATATATTTT. Translation gives CASSLVGNTIYF. The J gene is TRBJ1-3, the V gene TRBV12-3 or TRBV12-4; no reliable D call. This CDR3 region has 12 residues. Trimming pared 3 bases from V and 3 bases from J, leaving 3 bases between.

V is TRBV20-1 and J is TRBJ1-2; D unresolved. Between the trimmed V and J ends, which lost 3 bases and 4 bases, there was a span of 15 bases. This CDR3 spans 14 amino acids. Germline CDR1 and CDR2: DFQATT and SNEGSKA (reference sequence). The CDR3 DNA follows: TGCAGTGCTAGCGGAGCGCGGGTGGCCTATGGCTACACCTTC. It yields the protein CSASGARVAYGYTF.

This clonotype has only a few counts. The CDR3 bases are TGTGCCAGTGATGGGCAGGGTATTATGAACACTGAAGCTTTCTTT. Translating it yields CASDGQGIMNTEAFF. The gene calls are TRBV2 and TRBJ1-1; weak D call: TRBD1 (5 bases). Germline CDR1 is SNHLY and CDR2 is FYNNEI. The CDR3 sequence is 15 residues long. Trimming took off 9 bases at V and 0 bases at J, with 17 bases between the two ends.

This clonotype was found a few times. The chain combines TRBV7-2 with TRBJ1-1; 8 nucleotides agree with TRBD1. The trim removed 5 bases at V and 6 bases at J, leaving 11 bases unmatched. This CDR3 contains 15 residues. The germline V gene has CDR1 SGHTA and CDR2 FQGNSA. The CDR3 DNA reads as TGTGCCAGCAGCCTACAGGGGGGGCCCGTTGCTGAAGCTTTCTTT. Protein: CASSLQGGPVAEAFF.

The sample holds a few counts of this clonotype. The gene calls are TRBV28 and TRBJ1-2; D is unresolved. From germline, CDR1 is MDHEN and CDR2 SYDVKM. V lost 6 bases, J lost 3 bases, and 23 bases lay in between. CDR3 size: 17 residues. The CDR3 region is CASRTIRGVATYYGYTF. The CDR3 coding sequence is TGTGCCAGCAGAACAATCCGGGGAGTCGCCACTTACTATGGCTACACCTTC.

J is TRBJ2-5 and V is TRBV20-1, with D unclear. V was clipped by 3 bases and J by 5 bases, with 7 bases between them. This CDR3 is built from 11 residues. CDR1 is DFQATT, CDR2 SNEGSKA, per germline (reference sequence). The CDR3 protein is CSASLPETQYF. CDR3 bases: TGCAGTGCTAGCCTCCCGGAGACCCAGTACTTC.

The chain is built from TRBV21-1 and TRBJ2-2; the D call of TRBD1 is as the table states it, not checked on the DNA. TRBV21-1 represents a pseudogene. This CDR3 spans 13 amino acids. The CDR3 here is CASGTGVTGELFF. The CDR3 bases are TGTGCCAGCGGGACAGGGGTCACCGGGGAGCTGTTTTTT.

V usage is TRBV20-1 and J usage is TRBJ1-5, with D possibly TRBD1 on 5 matching bases. This CDR3 spans 15 amino acids. Trimming took 1 base from V and 3 from J, leaving 13 bases between them. CDR1 is DFQATT and CDR2 is SNEGSKA in the germline V gene (reference sequence). This CDR3 is CSARVGQVFNQPQHF. The DNA of the CDR3 is TGCAGTGCTAGAGTGGGGCAGGTCTTCAATCAGCCCCAGCATTTT.

This clonotype has at least ten counts. The V call is TRBV28, the J call TRBJ2-3; D may be TRBD2 (6 bases). The CDR3 is made up of 14 amino acids. Germline assignment: CDR1 MDHEN and CDR2 SYDVKM. V dropped 7 bases and J dropped 4 bases, with 15 bases sitting between them. The CDR3 is CASKLAGTADTQYF. DNA of the CDR3: TGTGCCAGCAAACTAGCTGGGACGGCAGATACGCAGTATTTT.